This TCR beta chain was sequenced for a study of CD8 T cells in ankylosing spondylitis. J lost 2 bases, V lost 8 bases, and 4 bases had no gene match. CDR3 length: 13 residues. Looked up from germline, CDR1 is KGHSH and CDR2 is LQKENI. One entry per CDR3 protein, called by TCRdb with MiXCR from the 5' RACE reads. This sample carries 250,000 to 350,000 distinct CDR3 sequences, less than 25% of them seen once, and the ten largest clones take 3.5%. This TCR was recovered from a female donor with ankylosing spondylitis or in good health (not recorded which). What was sequenced was blood, either unsorted or a sorted T cell fraction (not recorded which). This chain links TRBV18 with TRBJ2-3, with 7 bases fitting TRBD1. CDR3 coding DNA: TGTGCCAGCCAAGACAGGGCCACAGATACGCAGTATTTT. This codes for CASQDRATDTQYF.